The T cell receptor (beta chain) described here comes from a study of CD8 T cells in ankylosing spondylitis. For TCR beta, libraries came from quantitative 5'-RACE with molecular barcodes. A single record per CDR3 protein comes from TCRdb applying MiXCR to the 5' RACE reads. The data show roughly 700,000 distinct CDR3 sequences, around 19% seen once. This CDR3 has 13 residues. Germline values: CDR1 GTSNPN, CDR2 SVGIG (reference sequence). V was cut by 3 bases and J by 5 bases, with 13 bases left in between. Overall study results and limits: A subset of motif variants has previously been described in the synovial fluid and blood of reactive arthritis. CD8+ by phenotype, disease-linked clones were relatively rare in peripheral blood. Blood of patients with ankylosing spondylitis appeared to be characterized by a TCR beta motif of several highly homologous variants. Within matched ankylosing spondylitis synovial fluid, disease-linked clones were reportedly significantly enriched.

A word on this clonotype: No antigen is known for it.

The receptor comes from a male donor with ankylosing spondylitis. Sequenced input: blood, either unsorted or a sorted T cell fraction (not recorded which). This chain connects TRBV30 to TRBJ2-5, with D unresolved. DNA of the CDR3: TGTGCCTGGAGAAAAAACGTCCGGGAGACCCAGTACTTC. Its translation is CAWRKNVRETQYF.